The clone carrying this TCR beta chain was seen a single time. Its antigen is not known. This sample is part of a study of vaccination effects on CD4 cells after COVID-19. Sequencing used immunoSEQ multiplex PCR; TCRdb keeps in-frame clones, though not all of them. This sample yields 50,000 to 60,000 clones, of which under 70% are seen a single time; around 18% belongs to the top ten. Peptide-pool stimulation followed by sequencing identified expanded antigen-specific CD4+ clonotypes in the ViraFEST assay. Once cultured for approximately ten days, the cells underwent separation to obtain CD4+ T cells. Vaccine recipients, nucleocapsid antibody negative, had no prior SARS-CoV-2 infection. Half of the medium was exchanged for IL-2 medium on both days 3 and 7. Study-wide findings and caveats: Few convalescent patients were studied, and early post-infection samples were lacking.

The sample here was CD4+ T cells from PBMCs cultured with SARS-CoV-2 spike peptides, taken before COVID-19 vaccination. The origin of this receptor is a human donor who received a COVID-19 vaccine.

This CDR3 is CASSPGGDDSYEQYF. The DNA of the CDR3 is TGCGCCAGCAGCCCGGGGGGGGATGACTCCTACGAGCAGTACTTC. The chain joins TRBV5-1 to TRBJ2-7, with 8 nucleotides matching TRBD2. Trimming removed 4 bases from V and 0 bases from J; junction bases left unmatched: 6. The CDR3 sequence is 15 residues long. The V gene's germline CDR1 is SGHRS and CDR2 YFSETQ.